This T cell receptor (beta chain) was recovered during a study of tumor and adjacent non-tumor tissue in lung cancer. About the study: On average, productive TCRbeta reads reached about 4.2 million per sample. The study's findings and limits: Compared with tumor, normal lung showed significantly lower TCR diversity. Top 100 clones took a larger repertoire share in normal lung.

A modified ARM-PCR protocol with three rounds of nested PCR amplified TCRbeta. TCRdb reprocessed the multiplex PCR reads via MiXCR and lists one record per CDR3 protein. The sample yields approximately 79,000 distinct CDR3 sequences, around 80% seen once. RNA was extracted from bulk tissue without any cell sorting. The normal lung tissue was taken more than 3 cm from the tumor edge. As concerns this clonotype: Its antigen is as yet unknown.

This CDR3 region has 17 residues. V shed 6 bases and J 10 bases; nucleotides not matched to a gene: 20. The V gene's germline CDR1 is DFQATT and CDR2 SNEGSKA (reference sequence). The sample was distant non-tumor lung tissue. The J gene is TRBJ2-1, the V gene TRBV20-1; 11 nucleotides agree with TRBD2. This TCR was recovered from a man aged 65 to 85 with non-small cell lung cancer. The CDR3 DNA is TGCAGTGCCCTTAGTTACCATGGGCTAGCGGGGGGCCAAGAGCAGTTCTTC. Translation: CSALSYHGLAGGQEQFF.